One and the same sample provided the 9 T cell receptor beta chains below, sequenced in a study of control samples from healthy donors and cancer patients. TCRdb's copy holds only in-frame clones and misses some; the assay was immunoSEQ multiplex PCR. The sample lists about 100,000 clones, more than 85% seen once, with 15% to 20% in the top ten. The sample taken for sequencing was blood. Source of these receptors: a woman aged 45-65 years in good health.

The chain carries TRBV6-5 and TRBJ2-3, with 9 bases lining up with TRBD2. Germline V gene lookup returns CDR1 MNHEY and CDR2 SVGAGI. Trimming at V came to 4 bases and at J to 9 bases, leaving 8 bases not matched to a gene. This CDR3 spans 14 amino acids. In nucleotides, the CDR3 is TGTGCCAGCAGTTCCTCTGGACTAGCGAGGACGCAGTATTTT. Its protein is CASSSSGLARTQYF.

CDR3 sequence: CASRPRGRLRNTQYF. CDR3 sequence (DNA): TGTGCCAGCAGACCTAGGGGGAGGTTGCGGAATACGCAGTATTTT. The rearrangement uses TRBV6-7 and TRBJ2-3, with D perhaps being TRBD1 or TRBD2 (6 bases each). TRBV6-7 is given ORF status, its function remaining uncertain. The CDR3 sequence is 15 residues long. The V and J ends lost 6 bases and 7 bases respectively, with 20 bases between them.

The chain recombines TRBV28 with TRBJ1-2; a weak D match, TRBD1 (5 bases). V lost 6 bases to trimming and J lost 8 bases, with 13 bases between them. The germline V gene has CDR1 MDHEN and CDR2 SYDVKM. This CDR3 region has 12 residues. This chain's CDR3 is CASRTWGTGYTF. CDR3 DNA sequence: TGTGCCAGCAGGACATGGGGCACGGGCTACACCTTC.

V and J are TRBV19 and TRBJ1-1, with D unclear. Per germline, CDR1 LNHDA and CDR2 SQIVND (reference sequence). The CDR3 is made up of 13 amino acids. Trimming pared 4 bases from V and 4 bases from J, leaving 10 bases between. The CDR3 DNA sequence: TGTGCCAGTAGTAGCTTAGGAGGCACTGAAGCTTTCTTT. This encodes CASSSLGGTEAFF.

This chain connects TRBV5-4 to TRBJ1-1; D might be TRBD1 (5 bases). Germline CDR1 reads SGHNT; CDR2 reads YYREEE (reference sequence). This CDR3 region has 13 residues. Trimming removed 3 bases from V and 5 bases from J, with 11 bases in between. CDR3 DNA: TGTGCCAGCAGCTCGGGGACGGAAACTGAAGCTTTCTTT. Its protein is CASSSGTETEAFF. The entire variable domain, with the rest obtained from reference TRBV5-4 and TRBJ1-1, is as follows: ETGVTQSPTHLIKTRGQQVTLRCSSQSGHNTVSWYQQALGQGPQFIFQYYREEENGRGNFPPRFSGLQFPNYSSELNVNALELDDSALYLCASSSGTETEAFFGQGTRLTVV.

This chain joins TRBV6-5 and TRBJ1-2; TRBD1 is a possible D gene (5 bases). From germline, CDR1 is MNHEY and CDR2 SVGAGI. This CDR3 contains 14 residues. Deletions cut 6 bases from V and 4 bases from J, with 15 bases between. CDR3 bases: TGTGCCAGCAGCCGGGACGCCAAGTCCTATGGCTACACCTTC. Translation: CASSRDAKSYGYTF.

V gene TRBV5-1 combines with J gene TRBJ1-5; perhaps TRBD1 as D (5 bases). V was pared by 4 bases and J by 5 bases, with 19 bases between. The CDR3 spans 16 residues. CDR1 and CDR2 from the germline V gene are SGHRS and YFSETQ. CDR3 protein: CASSLAPDRGDQPQHF. CDR3 in DNA: TGCGCCAGCAGCCTGGCCCCAGACAGAGGAGATCAGCCCCAGCATTTT.

In this sample, this clone turned up once. The rearrangement links TRBV7-8 to TRBJ1-4; TRBD1 matches 10 bases. The CDR3 is made up of 14 amino acids. V shed 3 bases, J shed 8 bases, and the junction held 3 bases outside the gene matches. Germline V gene sequence: CDR1 SGHVS, CDR2 FQNEAQ. The CDR3 DNA reads TGTGCCAGCAGCTTTCGACAGGGGGCGGAAAAACTGTTTTTT. Encoded protein: CASSFRQGAEKLFF.

This clone showed up just once. This chain uses TRBV27 with TRBJ1-4; D is undetermined. Germline-derived CDR1 and CDR2 are MNHEY and SMNVEV (reference sequence). The CDR3 covers 12 residues. Trimming took off 7 bases at V and 0 bases at J, with 3 bases between the two ends. For the CDR3, the DNA is TGTGCCAGCAAATCAACTAATGAAAAACTGTTTTTT. Amino acids: CASKSTNEKLFF.